This T cell receptor beta chain was found in a study of technical replicates of blood from several donors. Germline CDR1 is MNHEY and CDR2 is SMNVEV (reference sequence). V gave up 0 bases and J gave up 4 bases, with 16 bases separating them. The CDR3 runs to 17 residues. Here immunoSEQ multiplex PCR was the method, and the copy in TCRdb shows in-frame clones only, minus some. Of 75,000 to 95,000 clones in the sample, around 94% are singletons; the top ten hold roughly 0.25%. The source of this sequence is a human donor in good health. V gene TRBV27 combines with J gene TRBJ2-1, with a possible D match to TRBD2 (6 bases). Sequencing was done on a sample of T cells isolated from PBMCs. For the CDR3, the DNA is TGTGCCAGCAGTTTATCCGGGGGTCGTGCCGGTTACAATGAGCAGTTCTTC. It translates to CASSLSGGRAGYNEQFF.